This is a list of T cell receptor beta chains from one sample in a study of blood T cell repertoires in COVID-19. Clones were sequenced by immunoSEQ multiplex PCR, and TCRdb holds only the in-frame ones, with some missing. The sample lists about 140,000 clones, around 80% occurring once. Sequencing input: peripheral blood. The origin of the receptors is a human donor in a cohort sampled during active COVID-19. CDR3s include the opening cysteine and the closing phenylalanine or tryptophan. The order of the fields is CDR3 protein, CDR3 DNA, J gene, D gene, V gene, clone size. A D gene is named only where the DNA matches it firmly. Size tells how often a clone was seen (once, few, many) or the class of an expanded clone, and some rows leave it out.

CDR3 protein: CAWSLSGGGLGETQYF
CDR3 DNA: TGTGCCTGGAGTTTGAGCGGGGGGGGCCTTGGGGAGACCCAGTACTTC
J gene: TRBJ2-5
D gene: TRBD2
V gene: TRBV30
clone size: NA

CDR3 protein: CASSSAAGRNQHF
CDR3 DNA: TGTGCCAGCAGTTCAGCCGCCGGGAGAAACCAGCATTTT
J gene: TRBJ1-5
D gene: NA
V gene: TRBV27
clone size: NA

CDR3 protein: CASREGLAGTMGYF
CDR3 DNA: TGTGCCAGCAGGGAGGGACTAGCGGGAACAATGGGGTATTTT
J gene: TRBJ2-3
D gene: TRBD2
V gene: TRBV6-5
clone size: NA

CDR3 protein: CATSVGTGFSGANVLTF
CDR3 DNA: TGTGCCACCAGTGTCGGGACAGGGTTCTCTGGGGCCAACGTCCTGACTTTC
J gene: TRBJ2-6
D gene: TRBD1
V gene: TRBV24-1
clone size: NA

CDR3 protein: CATHTPITDTQYF
CDR3 DNA: TGTGCCACTCACACCCCGATCACAGATACGCAGTATTTT
J gene: TRBJ2-3
D gene: NA
V gene: TRBV28
clone size: once

CDR3 protein: CASSPSRNEQFF
CDR3 DNA: TGTGCCAGCTCACCTTCTCGCAATGAGCAGTTCTTC
J gene: TRBJ2-1
D gene: NA
V gene: TRBV18
clone size: NA

CDR3 protein: CASSPSGTDTQYF
CDR3 DNA: TGTGCCAGCAGTCCGTCGGGGACAGATACGCAGTATTTT
J gene: TRBJ2-3
D gene: NA
V gene: TRBV28
clone size: NA

CDR3 protein: CASSLGATDTQYF
CDR3 DNA: TGTGCCAGCAGCTTGGGGGCCACAGATACGCAGTATTTT
J gene: TRBJ2-3
D gene: NA
V gene: TRBV5-6
clone size: NA

CDR3 protein: CASSQRTAQETQYF
CDR3 DNA: TGTGCCAGCAGCCAAAGGACAGCCCAAGAGACCCAGTACTTC
J gene: TRBJ2-5
D gene: NA
V gene: TRBV3-1/TRBV3-2
clone size: NA

CDR3 protein: CASSRTRGYEQYF
CDR3 DNA: TGTGCCAGCAGTCGGACTAGGGGCTACGAGCAGTACTTC
J gene: TRBJ2-7
D gene: TRBD2
V gene: TRBV6-5
clone size: NA

CDR3 protein: CATSRDLGGRYNEQFF
CDR3 DNA: TGTGCCACCAGCAGAGATCTCGGGGGGCGGTACAATGAGCAGTTCTTC
J gene: TRBJ2-1
D gene: NA
V gene: TRBV15
clone size: NA

CDR3 protein: CASSRDSYNEQFF
CDR3 DNA: TGTGCCAGCAGCCGGGACAGCTACAATGAGCAGTTCTTC
J gene: TRBJ2-1
D gene: TRBD1
V gene: TRBV5-4
clone size: NA

CDR3 protein: CASDRDEYGYTF
CDR3 DNA: TGTGCCAGCGACAGGGATGAGTATGGCTACACCTTC
J gene: TRBJ1-2
D gene: TRBD1
V gene: TRBV7-9
clone size: few

CDR3 protein: CASSFGRGMDTEAFF
CDR3 DNA: TGTGCCAGCAGTTTTGGTCGGGGGATGGACACTGAAGCTTTCTTT
J gene: TRBJ1-1
D gene: NA
V gene: TRBV6-2/TRBV6-3
clone size: NA

CDR3 protein: CASSFGQGTGELFF
CDR3 DNA: TGTGCCAGCAGCTTCGGACAGGGTACCGGGGAGCTGTTTTTT
J gene: TRBJ2-2
D gene: TRBD1
V gene: TRBV11-3
clone size: NA

CDR3 protein: CASSLASGQGNEQFF
CDR3 DNA: TGTGCCAGCAGCTTAGCGTCGGGACAGGGCAATGAGCAGTTCTTC
J gene: TRBJ2-1
D gene: TRBD1
V gene: TRBV11-3
clone size: once

CDR3 protein: CASSSGFSNTGELFF
CDR3 DNA: TGTGCCAGCAGCTCAGGTTTTTCGAACACCGGGGAGCTGTTTTTT
J gene: TRBJ2-2
D gene: NA
V gene: TRBV7-3
clone size: NA

CDR3 protein: CASSIAGTGVFGYTF
CDR3 DNA: TGTGCCAGTAGTATAGCCGGGACAGGGGTTTTTGGCTACACCTTC
J gene: TRBJ1-2
D gene: TRBD1
V gene: TRBV19
clone size: NA

CDR3 protein: CASSFTGGEIDTQYF
CDR3 DNA: TGTGCCAGCAGCTTTACGGGGGGCGAAATAGATACGCAGTATTTT
J gene: TRBJ2-3
D gene: NA
V gene: TRBV11-1
clone size: NA

CDR3 protein: CASRGPPNTEAFF
CDR3 DNA: TGTGCCAGCAGGGGGCCCCCGAACACTGAAGCTTTCTTT
J gene: TRBJ1-1
D gene: NA
V gene: TRBV6-5
clone size: NA

CDR3 protein: CASSIRGLTYEQYF
CDR3 DNA: TGTGCCAGCAGTATCAGGGGGCTTACCTACGAGCAGTACTTC
J gene: TRBJ2-7
D gene: TRBD1
V gene: TRBV5-6
clone size: NA

CDR3 protein: CASSQDVGGSAYNSPLHF
CDR3 DNA: TGTGCCAGCAGCCAAGATGTCGGGGGAAGCGCCTATAATTCACCCCTCCACTTT
J gene: TRBJ1-6
D gene: NA
V gene: TRBV4-2
clone size: NA

CDR3 protein: CASSMQGDEQYF
CDR3 DNA: TGTGCCAGCAGCATGCAGGGGGACGAGCAGTACTTC
J gene: TRBJ2-7
D gene: TRBD1
V gene: TRBV5-4
clone size: NA

CDR3 protein: CASSSPRGGRLETQYF
CDR3 DNA: TGTGCCAGTTCCTCCCCCCGGGGGGGCAGGTTGGAGACCCAGTACTTC
J gene: TRBJ2-5
D gene: TRBD2
V gene: TRBV19
clone size: NA

CDR3 protein: CASSVSGTGALDTQYF
CDR3 DNA: TGTGCCAGTAGTGTATCCGGGACAGGGGCCCTGGATACGCAGTATTTT
J gene: TRBJ2-3
D gene: TRBD1
V gene: TRBV19
clone size: NA

CDR3 protein: CASTPDGGNQPQHF
CDR3 DNA: TGCGCCAGCACCCCAGACGGAGGTAATCAGCCCCAGCATTTT
J gene: TRBJ1-5
D gene: NA
V gene: TRBV4-1
clone size: once

CDR3 protein: CASSPGASGGLRDTQYF
CDR3 DNA: TGTGCCAGCAGTCCGGGGGCTAGCGGGGGGTTGAGGGATACGCAGTATTTT
J gene: TRBJ2-3
D gene: TRBD2
V gene: TRBV28
clone size: NA

CDR3 protein: CASSDQRVGNYGYTF
CDR3 DNA: TGTGCCAGCAGTGACCAGCGGGTGGGTAACTATGGCTACACCTTC
J gene: TRBJ1-2
D gene: NA
V gene: TRBV2
clone size: NA

CDR3 protein: CAHADTFNYEQYF
CDR3 DNA: TGTGCCCACGCCGACACTTTCAACTACGAGCAGTACTTC
J gene: TRBJ2-7
D gene: NA
V gene: TRBV30
clone size: NA

CDR3 protein: CASSPRTSADTQYF
CDR3 DNA: TGCGCCAGCAGCCCTCGAACTAGTGCAGATACGCAGTATTTT
J gene: TRBJ2-3
D gene: NA
V gene: TRBV5-1
clone size: NA

CDR3 protein: CASSVRGLSDTQYF
CDR3 DNA: TGTGCCAGCAGCGTCAGGGGGCTTTCAGATACGCAGTATTTT
J gene: TRBJ2-3
D gene: TRBD1
V gene: TRBV9
clone size: once

CDR3 protein: CAISSLGTANRDASPLHF
CDR3 DNA: TGTGCCATCAGTTCCCTCGGGACAGCTAATAGGGATGCTTCACCCCTCCACTTT
J gene: TRBJ1-6
D gene: TRBD1
V gene: TRBV10-3
clone size: NA

CDR3 protein: CASSPRLAGIEQFF
CDR3 DNA: TGTGCCAGCAGCCCTCGACTAGCGGGGATCGAGCAGTTCTTC
J gene: TRBJ2-1
D gene: TRBD2
V gene: TRBV7-9
clone size: NA

CDR3 protein: CASSFIAGGVEGETQYF
CDR3 DNA: TGTGCCAGCAGCTTCATAGCAGGGGGCGTTGAAGGAGAGACCCAGTACTTC
J gene: TRBJ2-5
D gene: TRBD1
V gene: TRBV7-9
clone size: once

CDR3 protein: CASSQDLTEAFF
CDR3 DNA: TGTGCCAGCAGCCAAGATCTCACTGAAGCTTTCTTT
J gene: TRBJ1-1
D gene: NA
V gene: TRBV4-2
clone size: NA

CDR3 protein: CASSVAPGDQETQYF
CDR3 DNA: TGTGCCAGCAGCGTAGCACCGGGGGACCAAGAGACCCAGTACTTC
J gene: TRBJ2-5
D gene: NA
V gene: TRBV9
clone size: NA

CDR3 protein: CASSPRLAGGGTDTQYF
CDR3 DNA: TGTGCCAGCAGCCCCAGACTAGCGGGGGGGGGAACAGATACGCAGTATTTT
J gene: TRBJ2-3
D gene: TRBD2
V gene: TRBV7-2
clone size: NA

CDR3 protein: CATSDPQGPGRGYYEQYF
CDR3 DNA: TGTGCCACCAGTGATCCCCAAGGTCCGGGCAGGGGGTACTACGAGCAGTACTTC
J gene: TRBJ2-7
D gene: TRBD1
V gene: TRBV24-1
clone size: NA

CDR3 protein: CASAKSNQPQHF
CDR3 DNA: TGTGCCAGCGCTAAAAGCAATCAGCCCCAGCATTTT
J gene: TRBJ1-5
D gene: NA
V gene: TRBV2
clone size: NA

CDR3 protein: CASSLTSPFNQPQHF
CDR3 DNA: TGTGCCAGCAGTTTAACTTCTCCCTTCAATCAGCCCCAGCATTTT
J gene: TRBJ1-5
D gene: NA
V gene: TRBV28
clone size: NA

CDR3 protein: CASSQRSGGLTDTQYF
CDR3 DNA: TGCGCCAGCAGCCAGAGAAGCGGTGGCCTTACAGATACGCAGTATTTT
J gene: TRBJ2-3
D gene: NA
V gene: TRBV4-3
clone size: NA

CDR3 protein: CASSTAGGSTDTQYF
CDR3 DNA: TGTGCCAGCAGCACAGCGGGGGGGAGCACAGATACGCAGTATTTT
J gene: TRBJ2-3
D gene: TRBD2
V gene: TRBV7-3
clone size: few

CDR3 protein: CASSTPTSGVTDTQYF
CDR3 DNA: TGTGCCAGTAGTACCCCGACTAGCGGGGTCACAGATACGCAGTATTTT
J gene: TRBJ2-3
D gene: TRBD2
V gene: TRBV19
clone size: NA

CDR3 protein: CASSITDSSYNEQFF
CDR3 DNA: TGTGCCAGTAGTATAACTGATAGCTCCTACAATGAGCAGTTCTTC
J gene: TRBJ2-1
D gene: NA
V gene: TRBV19
clone size: medium-sized

CDR3 protein: CASSTGAANQPQHF
CDR3 DNA: TGTGCCAGCAGTACGGGAGCCGCGAATCAGCCCCAGCATTTT
J gene: TRBJ1-5
D gene: NA
V gene: TRBV6-5
clone size: NA

CDR3 protein: CASVQGGGYTDTQYF
CDR3 DNA: TGTGCCAGTGTCCAGGGAGGGGGGTACACAGATACGCAGTATTTT
J gene: TRBJ2-3
D gene: NA
V gene: TRBV6-6
clone size: NA

CDR3 protein: CASSQGQTGETQYF
CDR3 DNA: TGCGCCAGCAGCCAGGGACAGACAGGAGAGACCCAGTACTTC
J gene: TRBJ2-5
D gene: TRBD1
V gene: TRBV4-1
clone size: NA

CDR3 protein: CASRPGTGGSPYNEQFF
CDR3 DNA: TGTGCCAGCCGACCCGGGACAGGGGGTTCTCCTTACAATGAGCAGTTCTTC
J gene: TRBJ2-1
D gene: TRBD1
V gene: TRBV2
clone size: NA

CDR3 protein: CASSLDRDRAGYTF
CDR3 DNA: TGTGCCAGCAGCTTAGATCGGGACAGGGCGGGCTACACCTTC
J gene: TRBJ1-2
D gene: TRBD1
V gene: TRBV7-3
clone size: NA